This TCR beta chain was identified in a study of T cell responses to AZD1222 COVID-19 vaccine. In the case of this clone: Antigen unknown.

Study-wide results and limits: Nearly half of unique spike-specific TCRs reportedly avoided B.1.351 and B.1.1.7 mutated regions.

J lost 7 bases, V lost 5 bases, and 8 bases had no gene match. Germline CDR1 SEHNR, CDR2 FQNEAQ (reference sequence). There are 14 residues in the CDR3. The table came from immunoSEQ multiplex PCR; TCRdb's copy has only in-frame clones and leaves some out. Found here are about 210,000 clones, around 94% of them singletons; the top ten hold over 1.5%. This TCR came from an adult who received the MenACWY meningococcal vaccine as a control. The input for sequencing was peripheral blood, taken 28 days after the second dose of the MenACWY control vaccine. The chain carries TRBV7-9 and TRBJ2-3, with 8 bases fitting TRBD1. CDR3 loop: CASSPGQGANTQYF. The CDR3 region has the DNA TGTGCCAGCAGCCCAGGACAGGGCGCAAATACGCAGTATTTT.